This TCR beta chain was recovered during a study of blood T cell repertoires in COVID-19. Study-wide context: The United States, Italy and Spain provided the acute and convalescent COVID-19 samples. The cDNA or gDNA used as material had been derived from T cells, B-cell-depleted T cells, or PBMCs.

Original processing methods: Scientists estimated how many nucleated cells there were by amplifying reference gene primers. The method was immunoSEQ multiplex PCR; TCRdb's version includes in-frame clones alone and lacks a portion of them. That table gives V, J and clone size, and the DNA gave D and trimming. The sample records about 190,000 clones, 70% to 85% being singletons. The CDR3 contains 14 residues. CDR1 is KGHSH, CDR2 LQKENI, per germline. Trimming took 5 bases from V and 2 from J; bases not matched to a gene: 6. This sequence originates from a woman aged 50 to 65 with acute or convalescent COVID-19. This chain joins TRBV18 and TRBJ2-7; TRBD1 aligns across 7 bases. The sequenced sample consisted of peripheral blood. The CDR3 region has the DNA TGTGCCAGCTCATACGGGACAGCCGCCTACGAGCAGTACTTC. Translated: CASSYGTAAYEQYF.